This T cell receptor (beta chain) was identified during a study of blood T cell repertoires in COVID-19. About the study: The study drew acute and convalescent COVID-19 samples from the United States, Italy and Spain. T cells, B-cell-depleted T cells, or PBMCs provided the cDNA or gDNA that served as material.

Original processing methods: It was from reference gene primer amplification that nucleated cell counts were estimated. Libraries were prepared by immunoSEQ multiplex PCR; TCRdb keeps only in-frame clonotypes and omits some of them. V and J calls and clone size are those listed in that table; D and trimming were worked out from the DNA. Among approximately 210,000 clones listed, approximately 82% were seen once. The table lists this clone with a count of one. This CDR3 is 15 amino acids long. The J segment lost 5 bases and the V segment lost 2 bases, leaving 7 bases of the junction unmatched. Germline CDR1 and CDR2: MNHEY and SVGAGI.

The receptor's source is a woman aged 80 or older with acute or convalescent COVID-19. Sequenced input: peripheral blood. V is TRBV6-5 and J is TRBJ2-7; 9 nucleotides agree with TRBD1. The CDR3 is CASSYIGTGIHEQYF. In nucleotides, the CDR3 is TGTGCCAGCAGTTACATTGGGACAGGGATCCACGAGCAGTACTTC.